This T cell receptor (beta chain) came from a study of blood T cell repertoires in COVID-19. Only a few counts were recorded for this clone. Produced via immunoSEQ multiplex PCR; TCRdb's table is partial and in-frame only. The sample contains tens of thousands of clones, around 92% of which appear only once. Germline V gene data show CDR1 as LGHNA and CDR2 as YNFKEQ. CDR3 size: 17 residues. V shed 0 bases and J shed 1 base, with 13 bases lying between them. The genes are TRBV4-2 and TRBJ2-1, with D hard to call. Sequencing was done on a sample of peripheral blood. The TCR originated in a human donor with active COVID-19. The donor label of this sample is uncertain. The CDR3 spells CASSQDLTGRSYNEQFF. The CDR3 coding sequence is TGTGCCAGCAGCCAAGATCTAACGGGTAGGTCCTACAATGAGCAGTTCTTC.